These T cell receptor beta chains were read from a single sample in a study of graft-versus-host responses after intestinal transplantation. For these receptors, no antigen is known. The assay was immunoSEQ multiplex PCR, and TCRdb's table has in-frame clones only and misses some. The top ten clones hold about 0.18% of a sample with about 120,000 clones, less than 95% of them seen once. The input for sequencing was unstimulated CD4+ T cells sorted from spleen or lymph node cells, taken before intestinal transplant. Receptors originate from a human donor who received an intestinal transplant. Both conserved end residues are part of each CDR3. Each record gives: V gene, clone size, D gene, CDR3 length, J gene, CDR3 protein, CDR3 DNA. The D gene is left open where the match is weak. Expanded clones are given a class, and other clones once, few, many or no size at all.

>TRBV2|.|.|13|TRBJ1-1
CASSWNRGAEAFF
TGTGCCAGCAGCTGGAACCGGGGGGCTGAAGCTTTCTTT
>TRBV6-1|.|.|14|TRBJ1-1
CASSEQGTLSEAFF
TGTGCCAGCAGTGAGCAGGGGACCCTCTCTGAAGCTTTCTTT
>TRBV2|.|.|16|TRBJ2-3
CASSEIYQVLTDTQYF
TGTGCCAGCAGTGAAATATATCAGGTATTGACAGATACGCAGTATTTT
>TRBV6-1|.|.|12|TRBJ2-5
CASSRGSETQYF
TGTGCCAGCAGTCGAGGGAGTGAGACCCAGTACTTC
>TRBV29-1|.|TRBD1|14|TRBJ1-4
CSVSVTGVNEKLFF
TGCAGCGTTTCCGTTACAGGGGTCAACGAAAAACTGTTTTTT
>TRBV19|.|.|16|TRBJ2-7
CASSIDRTTRKDEQYF
TGTGCCAGTAGTATTGATAGGACAACCAGGAAGGACGAGCAGTACTTC
>TRBV6-5|.|.|13|TRBJ2-7
CASSRQGPPEQYF
TGTGCCTCCTCGAGGCAGGGCCCTCCGGAGCAGTACTTC
>TRBV14|.|.|15|TRBJ1-3
CASSPMGGAGNTIYF
TGTGCCAGCAGCCCGATGGGAGGAGCAGGAAACACCATATATTTT
>TRBV11-3|.|.|12|TRBJ1-1
CASSNGVTEAFF
TGTGCCAGCAGCAACGGGGTAACTGAAGCTTTCTTT
>TRBV28|.|TRBD2|17|TRBJ2-7
CASSGTGLAGGLYEQYF
TGTGCCAGCAGTGGTACCGGACTAGCGGGGGGATTGTACGAGCAGTACTTC
>TRBV6-1|.|.|13|TRBJ1-2
CASPSGGYYGYTF
TGTGCCAGCCCGTCCGGAGGCTACTATGGCTACACCTTC
>TRBV7-7|.|TRBD2|17|TRBJ2-1
CASSLARGPGTNNEQFF
TGTGCCAGCAGCCTAGCACGAGGTCCAGGGACTAACAATGAGCAGTTCTTC
>TRBV6-5|.|.|13|TRBJ2-5
CASSRRWQEAQYF
TGTGCCAGCAGTCGGAGATGGCAGGAGGCCCAGTACTTC
>TRBV4-3|.|.|14|TRBJ1-2
CASSSLQGSYGYTF
TGCGCCAGCAGCTCACTACAGGGATCCTATGGCTACACCTTC
>TRBV28|.|.|15|TRBJ1-2
CASSLARRGAYGYTF
TGTGCCAGCAGTTTAGCTCGACGGGGGGCCTATGGCTACACCTTC
>TRBV7-2|.|TRBD1|16|TRBJ1-5
CASRITGQGADQPQHF
TGTGCCAGCAGGATAACCGGACAGGGGGCTGATCAGCCCCAGCATTTT
>TRBV5-1|once|TRBD1|15|TRBJ2-7
CASSLWMGQVFEQYF
TGCGCCAGCAGCTTGTGGATGGGACAGGTATTCGAGCAGTACTTC
>TRBV4-3|few|.|15|TRBJ1-2
CASSQDERSYYGYTF
TGCGCCAGCAGCCAAGACGAGAGGTCCTACTATGGCTACACCTTC
>TRBV7-3|once|.|12|TRBJ2-7
CASSRAGGEQYF
TGTGCCAGCAGCCGAGCTGGAGGCGAGCAGTACTTC
>TRBV5-6|.|.|14|TRBJ1-2
CASSLQGANYGYTF
TGTGCCAGCAGCTTACAAGGAGCTAACTATGGCTACACCTTC
>TRBV5-5|.|.|15|TRBJ1-1
CASSTKTGPNTEAFF
TGTGCCAGCAGCACCAAGACAGGACCGAACACTGAAGCTTTCTTT
>TRBV18|.|.|18|TRBJ2-3
CASSPGRGPRSSTDTQYF
TGTGCCAGCTCACCAGGGCGGGGGCCCAGATCTAGCACAGATACGCAGTATTTT
>TRBV7-2|.|TRBD2|15|TRBJ2-7
CASSSGPSGHYEQYF
TGTGCCAGCAGCTCTGGTCCTAGCGGTCATTACGAGCAGTACTTC
>TRBV28|.|TRBD2|16|TRBJ2-3
CASRLGLVVQQDTQYF
TGTGCCAGCAGATTGGGACTAGTGGTGCAGCAAGATACGCAGTATTTT
>TRBV10-2|.|TRBD2|15|TRBJ2-5
CASSESGGWLETQYF
TGCGCCAGCAGTGAGTCCGGGGGGTGGTTGGAGACCCAGTACTTC
>TRBV9|.|.|15|TRBJ2-4
CASSGSGLAKNIQYF
TGTGCCAGCAGCGGAAGCGGCCTAGCCAAAAACATTCAGTACTTC
>TRBV11-2|.|.|17|TRBJ2-5
CASSSLRGPPHQETQYF
TGTGCCAGCAGCTCCCTGCGGGGGCCCCCTCACCAAGAGACCCAGTACTTC
>TRBV4-1|once|.|13|TRBJ1-3
CASSGTPGNTIYF
TGCGCCAGCAGCGGGACTCCTGGAAACACCATATATTTT
>TRBV28|.|.|14|TRBJ2-7
CASSFQGFSYEQYF
TGTGCCAGCAGTTTTCAGGGGTTCTCCTACGAGCAGTACTTC
>TRBV7-8|.|.|16|TRBJ1-3
CASSLPPGISGNTIYF
TGTGCCAGCAGCCTCCCCCCAGGGATCTCTGGAAACACCATATATTTT
>TRBV4-1|few|.|13|TRBJ2-7
CASSQVQTYEQYF
TGCGCCAGCAGCCAAGTACAGACCTACGAGCAGTACTTC